These 14 T cell receptor beta chains were all obtained from the same sample, sequenced in a study of post-analysis software for immune sequencing data. Their specific antigens are unknown. Whole-study findings and limits: When patients were compared with controls, about five TRBV segments were more frequent, TRBV5-6, TRBV5-1 and TRBV20-1 among them.

Included in the TCR beta cDNA libraries were unique molecular identifiers. One entry per CDR3 protein, called by TCRdb with MiXCR from the PCR reads. The sample shows fewer than 900,000 distinct CDR3 sequences, roughly 46% of them seen only once. Material for sequencing was blood. These receptors originate from a girl aged 5 to 17 with multiple sclerosis.

The chain combines TRBV25-1 with TRBJ2-1, with 11 bases fitting TRBD2. Germline CDR1 is MGHDK and CDR2 is SYGVNS. Germline trimming cut 7 bases from V and 4 bases from J; bases unmatched to any gene: 21. The CDR3 has 20 residues. The CDR3 sequence: CASTGTGQPITSGSYNEQFF. The CDR3 coding sequence is TGTGCCAGCACTGGGACGGGACAGCCGATTACTAGCGGGAGTTACAATGAGCAGTTCTTC.

V gene TRBV28 combines with J gene TRBJ2-7, with D perhaps TRBD2 (5 bases). Germline V CDR1 and CDR2: MDHEN, SYDVKM. Trimming shortened V by 6 bases and J by 1 base, and 19 bases separated the two germline ends. CDR3 length: 16 amino acids. The CDR3 DNA follows: TGTGCCAGCAGCTACCCCAGGCGGACTCAGTCCTACGAGCAGTACTTC. It codes for CASSYPRRTQSYEQYF.

This chain connects TRBV12-3 or TRBV12-4 to TRBJ2-1, with 11 bases aligning to TRBD1. This CDR3 is built from 11 residues. The ends lost 6 bases at V and 15 bases at J; junction bases unmatched: 4. The CDR3 DNA reads as TGTGCCAGCAGGGACAGGGGGCATCCGTTCTTC. Translation gives CASRDRGHPFF.

V is TRBV10-2 and J is TRBJ1-1; D uncertain. Germline V CDR1 and CDR2: WSHSY, SAAADI. The CDR3 extends over 13 amino acids. V was pared by 6 bases and J by 1 base, with 9 bases between. The CDR3 region is CASRQVANTEAFF. Here the CDR3 DNA reads TGCGCCAGCAGGCAGGTCGCGAACACTGAAGCTTTCTTT.

The CDR3, as DNA: TGCGCCAGCAGCCAAGATGGATACCAAGTCCGGGAGTATGGCTACACCTTC. Encoded protein: CASSQDGYQVREYGYTF. J is TRBJ1-2 and V is TRBV4-1; D gene uncertain. This CDR3 region has 17 residues. Germline CDR1 and CDR2: MGHRA and YSYEKL. V lost 0 bases, J lost 5 bases, and 19 bases lay in between.

The chain couples TRBV12-3 or TRBV12-4 to TRBJ1-1; unclear D gene. CDR3 size: 12 residues. Trimming left V 6 bases short and J 6 bases short, with 11 bases between. The CDR3 DNA reads TGTGCCAGCAGATTCCGAAGGGCTGAAGCTTTCTTT. Its protein is CASRFRRAEAFF.

The chain employs TRBV20-1 and TRBJ2-4; D is uncertain. CDR1 is DFQATT and CDR2 is SNEGSKA in the germline V gene (reference sequence). With 1 base removed from V and 2 bases from J, the gap between germline ends came to 6 bases. The CDR3 contains 13 residues. CDR3 residues: CSARGQSKNIQYF. The DNA for the CDR3 is TGCAGTGCTAGAGGTCAATCCAAAAACATTCAGTACTTC.

This sequence joins TRBV4-2 and TRBJ1-5; TRBD1 matches at 8 bases. V was pared by 4 bases and J by 7 bases, with 6 bases of the junction left unmatched. The CDR3 consists of 14 residues. Germline lookup yields CDR1 LGHNA and CDR2 YNFKEQ. CDR3 nucleotide sequence: TGTGCCAGCAGCCCGGGACAGGAAACCCAGCCCCAGCATTTT. Translated, it gives CASSPGQETQPQHF.

This clonotype was seen more than once but under ten times. The rearrangement joins TRBV6-5 to TRBJ2-7, with a possible D match to TRBD2 (6 bases). V lost 5 bases and J 0 bases, leaving 11 bases between the germline ends. Germline V lookup: CDR1 MNHEY, CDR2 SVGAGI. There are 14 residues in the CDR3. The CDR3 sequence: CASSRAEGSYEQYF. For the CDR3, the DNA is TGTGCCAGCAGTAGGGCGGAGGGCTCCTACGAGCAGTACTTC.

This chain connects TRBV2 to TRBJ1-1; 9 nucleotides line up with TRBD1. V dropped 6 bases and J dropped 4; count of bases not matched to a gene: 18. Looked up from germline, CDR1 is SNHLY and CDR2 is FYNNEI. The CDR3 has 18 amino acids. As DNA, the CDR3 is TGTGCCAGCAGAGGTTTAAGTCCACAACAGGGGGCTCTCACTGAAGCTTTCTTT. It translates to CASRGLSPQQGALTEAFF.

The chain has TRBV28 and TRBJ2-1, with D possibly TRBD2 on 6 matching bases. V lost 5 bases and J 3 bases, leaving 11 bases between the germline ends. Germline assignment: CDR1 MDHEN and CDR2 SYDVKM. This CDR3 is 14 amino acids long. The CDR3 loop is CASSGWTNYNEQFF. CDR3 nucleotide sequence: TGTGCCAGCAGTGGGTGGACTAACTACAATGAGCAGTTCTTC. Complete variable domain (other parts from reference TRBV28 and TRBJ2-1): DVKVTQSSRYLVKRTGEKVFLECVQDMDHENMFWYRQDPGLGLRLIYFSYDVKMKEKGDIPEGYSVSREKKERFSLILESASTNQTSMYLCASSGWTNYNEQFFGPGTRLTVL.

This chain uses TRBV20-1 with TRBJ2-7; D is perhaps TRBD2 (6 bases). The V gene's germline CDR1 is DFQATT and CDR2 SNEGSKA (reference sequence). The CDR3 sequence is 12 residues long. V was clipped by 6 bases and J by 5 bases, with 14 bases between them. In DNA, the CDR3 is TGCAGTGCGTCTCGACTAGGCGACGAGCAGTACTTC. Its translation: CSASRLGDEQYF.

The chain combines TRBV12-3 or TRBV12-4 with TRBJ2-5; 13 positions match TRBD2. This CDR3 is built from 18 residues. V dropped 5 bases and J dropped 5; count of bases not matched to a gene: 14. The CDR3 loop is CASSPGLAGVWSPETQYF. In nucleotides, the CDR3 is TGTGCCAGCAGTCCCGGACTAGCGGGAGTCTGGTCCCCTGAGACCCAGTACTTC.

This clonotype has a single count. The chain has TRBV10-2 and TRBJ2-5; D is possibly TRBD2 (5 bases). The J call may be faulty, since TRBJ2-7 better matches the DNA end. CDR3 length equals 13 residues. Germline V gives CDR1 WSHSY, CDR2 SAAADI. In DNA, the CDR3 is TGCGCCAAAACCCATCGGGGTACATACGAGCAGTACTTC. Translated: CAKTHRGTYEQYF.